This T cell receptor beta chain was captured in a study of OX40 agonist ivuxolimab in advanced cancers. V lost 4 bases, J lost 0 bases, and 5 bases stayed unmatched. This CDR3 contains 16 residues. Looked up from germline, CDR1 is KGHSH and CDR2 is LQKENI. Clones were sequenced by immunoSEQ multiplex PCR, and TCRdb holds only the in-frame ones, with some missing. Of over 55,000 clones detected, roughly 80% appear once; the ten largest clones hold 0.7%. Sample: CD4+ or CD8+ T cells sorted from blood, taken in a trial of the OX40 agonist ivuxolimab. The V call is TRBV18, the J call TRBJ1-1, with 10 bases that match TRBD1. This sequence originates from an adult with an advanced solid tumor such as melanoma, head and neck, liver or kidney cancer. The DNA of the CDR3 is TGTGCCAGCTCACGGACAGGGGGGATCATGAACACTGAAGCTTTCTTT. Translated, it gives CASSRTGGIMNTEAFF.